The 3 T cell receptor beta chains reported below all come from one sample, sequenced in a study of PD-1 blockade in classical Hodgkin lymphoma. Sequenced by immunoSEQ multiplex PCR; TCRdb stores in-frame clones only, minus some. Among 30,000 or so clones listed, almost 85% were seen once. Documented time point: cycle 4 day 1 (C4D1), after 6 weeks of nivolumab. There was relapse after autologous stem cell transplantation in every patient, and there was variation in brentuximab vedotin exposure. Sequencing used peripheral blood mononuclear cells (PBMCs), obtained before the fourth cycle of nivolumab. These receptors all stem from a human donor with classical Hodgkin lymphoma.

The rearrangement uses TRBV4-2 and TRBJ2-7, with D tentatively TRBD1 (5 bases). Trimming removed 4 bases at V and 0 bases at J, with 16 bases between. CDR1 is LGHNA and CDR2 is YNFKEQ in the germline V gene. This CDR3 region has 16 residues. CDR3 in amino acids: CASSPTGRARSYEQYF. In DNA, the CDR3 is TGTGCCAGCAGCCCTACGGGCAGGGCCCGCTCCTACGAGCAGTACTTC.

CDR3 in amino acids: CASSLVRGGGAHQETQYF. CDR3 DNA sequence: TGTGCCAGCAGCTTGGTTCGGGGCGGGGGGGCACACCAAGAGACCCAGTACTTC. The chain recombines TRBV7-2 with TRBJ2-5; 9 bases are a match to TRBD2. The V gene end was trimmed by 3 bases and the J gene end by 0 bases; junction bases not matched to a gene: 11. The CDR3 covers 18 residues. CDR1 is SGHTA and CDR2 is FQGNSA in the germline V gene.

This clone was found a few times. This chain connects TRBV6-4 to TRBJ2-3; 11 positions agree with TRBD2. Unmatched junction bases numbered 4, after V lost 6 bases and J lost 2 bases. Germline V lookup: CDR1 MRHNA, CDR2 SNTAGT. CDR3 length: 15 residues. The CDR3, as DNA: TGTGCCAGCAGCCTAGCGGGGGGCCCCACAGATACGCAGTATTTT. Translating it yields CASSLAGGPTDTQYF.